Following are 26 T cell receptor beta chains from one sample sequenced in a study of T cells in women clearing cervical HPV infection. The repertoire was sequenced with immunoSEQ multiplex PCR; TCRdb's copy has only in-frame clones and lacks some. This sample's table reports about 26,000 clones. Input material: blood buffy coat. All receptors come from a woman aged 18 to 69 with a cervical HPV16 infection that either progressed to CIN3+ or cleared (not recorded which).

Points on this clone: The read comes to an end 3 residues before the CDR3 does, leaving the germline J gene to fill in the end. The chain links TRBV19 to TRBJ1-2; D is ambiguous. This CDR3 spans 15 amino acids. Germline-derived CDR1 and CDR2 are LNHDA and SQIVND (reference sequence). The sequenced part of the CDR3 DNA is TGTGCCAGTAGTATGGGCTTAACCCACACAGATACC. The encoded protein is CASSMGLTHTDT. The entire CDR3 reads CASSMGLTHTDTYTF.

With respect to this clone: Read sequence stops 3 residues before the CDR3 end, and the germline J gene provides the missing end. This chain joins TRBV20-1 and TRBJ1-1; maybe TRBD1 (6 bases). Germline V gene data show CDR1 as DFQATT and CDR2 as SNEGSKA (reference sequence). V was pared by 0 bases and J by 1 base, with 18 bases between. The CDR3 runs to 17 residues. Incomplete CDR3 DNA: TGCAGTGCTAGAGATCCGGGGGGGGCGACAGCGAACACTGAA. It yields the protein CSARDPGGATANTE. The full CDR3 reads CSARDPGGATANTEAFF.

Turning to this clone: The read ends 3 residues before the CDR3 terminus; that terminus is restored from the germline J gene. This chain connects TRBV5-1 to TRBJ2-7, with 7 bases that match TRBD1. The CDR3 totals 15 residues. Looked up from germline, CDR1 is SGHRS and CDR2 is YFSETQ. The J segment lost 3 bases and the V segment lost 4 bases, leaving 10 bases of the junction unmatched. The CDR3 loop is CASSRTGTALYEQYF. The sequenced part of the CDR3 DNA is TGCGCCAGCAGCCGCACCGGGACAGCCCTCTACGAG. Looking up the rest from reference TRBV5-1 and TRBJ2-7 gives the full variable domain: KAGVTQTPRYLIKTRGQQVTLSCSPISGHRSVSWYQQTPGQGLQFLFEYFSETQRNKGNFPGRFSGRQFSNSRSEMNVSTLELGDSALYLCASSRTGTALYEQYFGPGTRLTVT.

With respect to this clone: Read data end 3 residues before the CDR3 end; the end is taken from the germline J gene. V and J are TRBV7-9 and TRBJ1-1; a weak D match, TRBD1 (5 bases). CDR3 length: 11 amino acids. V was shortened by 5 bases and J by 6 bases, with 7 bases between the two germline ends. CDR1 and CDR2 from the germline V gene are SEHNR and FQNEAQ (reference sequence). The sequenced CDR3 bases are TGTGCCAGCAGCCAGGGAGCTGAA. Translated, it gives CASSQGAE. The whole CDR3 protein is CASSQGAEAFF.

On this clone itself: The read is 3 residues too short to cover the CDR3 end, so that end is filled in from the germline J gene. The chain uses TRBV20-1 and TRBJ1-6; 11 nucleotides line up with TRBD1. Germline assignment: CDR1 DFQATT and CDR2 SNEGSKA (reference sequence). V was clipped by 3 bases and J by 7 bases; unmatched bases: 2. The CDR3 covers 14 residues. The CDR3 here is CSARGQGENSPLHF. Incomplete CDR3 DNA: TGCAGTGCTAGGGGACAGGGGGAAAATTCACCC.

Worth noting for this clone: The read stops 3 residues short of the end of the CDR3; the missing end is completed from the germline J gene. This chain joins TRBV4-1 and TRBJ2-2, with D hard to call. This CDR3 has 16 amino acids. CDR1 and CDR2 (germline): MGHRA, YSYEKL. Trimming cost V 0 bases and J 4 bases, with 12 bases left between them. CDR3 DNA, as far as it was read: TGCGCCAGCAGCCAAGAAGGTCCAGAGAGCACCGGGGAG. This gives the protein CASSQEGPESTGE. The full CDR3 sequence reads CASSQEGPESTGELFF.

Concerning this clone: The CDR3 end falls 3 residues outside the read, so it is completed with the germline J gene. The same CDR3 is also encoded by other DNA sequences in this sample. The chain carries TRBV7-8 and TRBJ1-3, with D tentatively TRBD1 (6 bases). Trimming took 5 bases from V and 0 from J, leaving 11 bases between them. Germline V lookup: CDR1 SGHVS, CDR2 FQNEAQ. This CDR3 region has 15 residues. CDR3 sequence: CASSRGHLSGNTIYF. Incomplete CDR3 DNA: TGTGCCAGCAGCCGGGGACACCTCTCTGGAAACACC.

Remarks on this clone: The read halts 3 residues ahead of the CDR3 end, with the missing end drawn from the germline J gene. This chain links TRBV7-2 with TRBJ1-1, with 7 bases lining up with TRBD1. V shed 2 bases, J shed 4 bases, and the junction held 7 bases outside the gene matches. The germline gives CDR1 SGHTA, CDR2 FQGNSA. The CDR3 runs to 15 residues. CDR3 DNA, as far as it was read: TGTGCCAGCAGCTTAATATGGGCAGGGGGCACTGAA. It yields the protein CASSLIWAGGTE. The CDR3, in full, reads CASSLIWAGGTEAFF.

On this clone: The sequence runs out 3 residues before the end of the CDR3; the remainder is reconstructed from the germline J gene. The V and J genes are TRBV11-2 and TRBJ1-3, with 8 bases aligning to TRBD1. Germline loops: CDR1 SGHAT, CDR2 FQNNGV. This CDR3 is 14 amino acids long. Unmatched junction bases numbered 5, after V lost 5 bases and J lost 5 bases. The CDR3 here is CASSNTGGRNTIYF. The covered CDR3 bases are TGTGCCAGCAGCAATACAGGGGGTAGAAACACC.

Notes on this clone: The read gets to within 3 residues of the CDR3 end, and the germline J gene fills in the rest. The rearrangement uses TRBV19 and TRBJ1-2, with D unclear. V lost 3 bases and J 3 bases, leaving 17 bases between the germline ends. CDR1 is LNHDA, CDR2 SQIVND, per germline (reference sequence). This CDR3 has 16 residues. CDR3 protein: CASSIREGRRYYGYTF. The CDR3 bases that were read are TGTGCCAGTAGTATCCGAGAGGGTCGGAGGTACTATGGC.

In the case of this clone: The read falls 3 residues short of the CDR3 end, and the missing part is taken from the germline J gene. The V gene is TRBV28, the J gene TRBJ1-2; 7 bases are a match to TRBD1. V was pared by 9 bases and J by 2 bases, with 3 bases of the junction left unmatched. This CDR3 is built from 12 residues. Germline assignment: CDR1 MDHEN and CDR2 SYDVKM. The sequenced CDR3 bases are TGTGCCAGTCTGGGACAGAACTATGGC. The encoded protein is CASLGQNYG. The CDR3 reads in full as CASLGQNYGYTF.

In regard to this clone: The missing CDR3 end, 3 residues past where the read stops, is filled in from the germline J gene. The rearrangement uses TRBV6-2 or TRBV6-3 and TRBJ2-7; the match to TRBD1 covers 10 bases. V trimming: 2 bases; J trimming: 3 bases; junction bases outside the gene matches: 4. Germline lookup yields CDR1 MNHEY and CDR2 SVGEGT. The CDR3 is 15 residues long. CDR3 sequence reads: CASSYEGQGFYEQYF. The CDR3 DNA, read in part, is TGTGCCAGCAGTTACGAGGGACAGGGGTTCTACGAG.

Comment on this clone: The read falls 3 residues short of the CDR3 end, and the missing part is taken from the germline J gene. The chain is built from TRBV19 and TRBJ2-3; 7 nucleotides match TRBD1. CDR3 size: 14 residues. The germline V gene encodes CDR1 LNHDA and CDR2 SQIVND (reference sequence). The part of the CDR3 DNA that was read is TGTGCCAGTAGTCCAGACAGGGAGCCTCAGCCG. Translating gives CASSPDREPQP. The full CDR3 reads CASSPDREPQPQYF.

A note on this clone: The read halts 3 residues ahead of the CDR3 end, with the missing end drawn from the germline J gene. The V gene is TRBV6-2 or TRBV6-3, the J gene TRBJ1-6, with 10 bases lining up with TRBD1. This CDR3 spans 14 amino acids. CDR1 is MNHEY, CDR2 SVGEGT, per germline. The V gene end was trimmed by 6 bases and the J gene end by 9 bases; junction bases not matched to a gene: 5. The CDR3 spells CASSRQGAISPLHF. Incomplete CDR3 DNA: TGTGCCAGCAGCCGACAGGGGGCAATTTCACCC.

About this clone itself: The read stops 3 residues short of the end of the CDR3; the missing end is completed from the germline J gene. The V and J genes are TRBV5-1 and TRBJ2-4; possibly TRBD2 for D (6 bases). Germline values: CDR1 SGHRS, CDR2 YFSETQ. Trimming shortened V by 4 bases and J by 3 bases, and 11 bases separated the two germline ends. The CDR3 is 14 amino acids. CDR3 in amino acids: CASSISTSKNIQYF. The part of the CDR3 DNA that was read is TGCGCCAGCAGCATTTCGACTAGCAAAAACATT.

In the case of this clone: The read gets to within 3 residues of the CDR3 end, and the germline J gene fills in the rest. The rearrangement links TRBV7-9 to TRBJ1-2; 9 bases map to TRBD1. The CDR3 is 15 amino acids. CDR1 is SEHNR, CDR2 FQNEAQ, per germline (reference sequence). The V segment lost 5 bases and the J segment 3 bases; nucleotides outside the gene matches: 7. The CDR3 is CASSAWTGVDYGYTF. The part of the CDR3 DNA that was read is TGTGCCAGCAGCGCCTGGACAGGGGTCGACTATGGC.

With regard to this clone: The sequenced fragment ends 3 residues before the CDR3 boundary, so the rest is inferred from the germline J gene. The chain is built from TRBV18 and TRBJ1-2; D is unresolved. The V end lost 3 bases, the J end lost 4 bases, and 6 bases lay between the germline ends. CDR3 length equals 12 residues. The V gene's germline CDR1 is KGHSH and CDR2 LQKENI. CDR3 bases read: TGTGCCAGCTCACCGGCTGGCTATGGC. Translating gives CASSPAGYG. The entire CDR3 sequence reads CASSPAGYGYTF.

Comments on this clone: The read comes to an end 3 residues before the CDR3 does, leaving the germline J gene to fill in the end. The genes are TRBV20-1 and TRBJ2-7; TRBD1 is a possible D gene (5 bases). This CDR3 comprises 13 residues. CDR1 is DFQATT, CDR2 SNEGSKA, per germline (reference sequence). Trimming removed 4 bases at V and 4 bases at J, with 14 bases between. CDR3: CSATPGHTYEQYF. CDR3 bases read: TGCAGTGCTACCCCAGGACATACTTACGAG.

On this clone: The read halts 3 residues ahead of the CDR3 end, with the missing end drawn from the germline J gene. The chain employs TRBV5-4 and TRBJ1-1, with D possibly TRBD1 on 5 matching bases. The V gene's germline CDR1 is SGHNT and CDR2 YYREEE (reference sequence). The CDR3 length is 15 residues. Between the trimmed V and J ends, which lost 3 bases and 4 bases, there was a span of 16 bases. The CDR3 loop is CASSSEGPPGTEAFF. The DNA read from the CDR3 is TGTGCCAGCAGCTCGGAGGGGCCCCCGGGCACTGAA.

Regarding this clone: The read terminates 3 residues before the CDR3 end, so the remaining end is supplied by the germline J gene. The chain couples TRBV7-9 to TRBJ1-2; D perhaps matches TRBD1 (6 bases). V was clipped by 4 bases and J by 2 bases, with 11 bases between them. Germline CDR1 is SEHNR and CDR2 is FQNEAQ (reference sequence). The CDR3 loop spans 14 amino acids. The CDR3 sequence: CASSSYQGNYGYTF. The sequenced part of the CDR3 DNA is TGTGCCAGCAGCTCGTACCAGGGGAACTATGGC.

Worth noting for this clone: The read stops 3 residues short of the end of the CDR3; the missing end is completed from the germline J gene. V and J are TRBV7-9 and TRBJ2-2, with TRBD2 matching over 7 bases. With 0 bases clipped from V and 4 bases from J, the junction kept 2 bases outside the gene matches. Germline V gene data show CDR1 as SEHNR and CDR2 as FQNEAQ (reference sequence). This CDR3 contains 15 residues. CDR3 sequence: CASSLAGGTTGELFF. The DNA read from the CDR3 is TGTGCCAGCAGCTTAGCCGGGGGGACCACCGGGGAG.

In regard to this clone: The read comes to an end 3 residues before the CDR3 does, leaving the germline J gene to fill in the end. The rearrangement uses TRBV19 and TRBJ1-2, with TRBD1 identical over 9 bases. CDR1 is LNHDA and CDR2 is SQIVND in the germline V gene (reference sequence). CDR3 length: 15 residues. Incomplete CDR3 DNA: TGTGCCAGTAGTATAGAAAGGGACAGGGCAATCGGC. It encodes CASSIERDRAIG. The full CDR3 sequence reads CASSIERDRAIGYTF.

CDR3: CASTGTGITGELFF. CDR3 DNA, as far as it was read: TGTGCCAGCACAGGGACAGGGATCACCGGGGAG. The gene calls are TRBV2 and TRBJ2-2; TRBD1 matches 9 bases. The observed sequence ends 3 residues before the CDR3 terminus, with the missing tail filled in from the germline J gene. Germline CDR1 reads SNHLY; CDR2 reads FYNNEI. After removal of 7 bases from V and 4 bases from J, the junction contained 4 bases not matched to a gene. The CDR3 is made up of 14 amino acids.

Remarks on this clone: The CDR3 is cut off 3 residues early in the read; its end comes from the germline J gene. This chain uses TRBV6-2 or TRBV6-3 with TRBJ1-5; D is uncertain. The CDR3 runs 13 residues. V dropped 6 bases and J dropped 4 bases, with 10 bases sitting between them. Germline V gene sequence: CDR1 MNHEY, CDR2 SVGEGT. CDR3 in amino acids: CASSRFNNQPQHF. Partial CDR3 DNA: TGTGCCAGCAGCAGATTTAATAATCAGCCC.

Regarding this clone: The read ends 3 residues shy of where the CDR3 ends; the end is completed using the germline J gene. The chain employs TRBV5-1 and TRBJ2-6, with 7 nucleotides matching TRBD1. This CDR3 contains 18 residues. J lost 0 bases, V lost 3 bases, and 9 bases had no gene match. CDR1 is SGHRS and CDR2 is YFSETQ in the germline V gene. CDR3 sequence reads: CASSSTRQGNSGANVLTF. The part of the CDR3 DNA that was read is TGCGCCAGCAGCTCTACCCGACAGGGAAACTCTGGGGCCAACGTC.

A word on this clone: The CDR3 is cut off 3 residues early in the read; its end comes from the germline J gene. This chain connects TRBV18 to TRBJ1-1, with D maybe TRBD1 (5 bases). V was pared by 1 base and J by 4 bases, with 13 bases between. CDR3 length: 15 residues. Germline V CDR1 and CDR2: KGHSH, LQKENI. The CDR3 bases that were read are TGTGCCAGCTCACCACTCGAGGGGCTGGGCACTGAA. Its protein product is CASSPLEGLGTE. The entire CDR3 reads CASSPLEGLGTEAFF. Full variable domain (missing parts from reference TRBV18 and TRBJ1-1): NAGVMQNPRHLVRRRGQEARLRCSPMKGHSHVYWYRQLPEEGLKFMVYLQKENIIDESGMPKERFSAEFPKEGPSILRIQQVVRGDSAAYFCASSPLEGLGTEAFFGQGTRLTVV.